These 10 T cell receptor beta chains were sequenced from one sample in a study of identical twins. TCRdb redid the calling of the 5' RACE reads with MiXCR, one entry per CDR3 protein. The sample comprises 350,000 or so distinct CDR3 sequences, around 9% of which are singletons, and under 9.5% rests with the top ten. The specimen sequenced was naive T cells sorted from blood. The receptors originated from a woman between 45 and 60 years old in good health.

In its sample, this clonotype was seen many times. The gene calls are TRBV19 and TRBJ1-3; TRBD1 is a possible D gene (5 bases). Trimming stripped 6 bases from V and 2 bases from J, with 8 bases between. Germline V gene lookup returns CDR1 LNHDA and CDR2 SQIVND (reference sequence). The CDR3 runs to 13 residues. The CDR3 region is CASRVGAGNTIYF. DNA of the CDR3: TGTGCCAGTAGAGTGGGGGCTGGAAACACCATATATTTT.

This chain links TRBV20-1 with TRBJ2-7; 11 bases line up with TRBD2. The germline V gene has CDR1 DFQATT and CDR2 SNEGSKA (reference sequence). V shed 1 base and J 1 base; nucleotides not matched to a gene: 3. CDR3 size: 15 residues. The CDR3 sequence is CSARGLAGISYEQYF. The CDR3 nucleotides are TGCAGTGCTAGAGGACTAGCGGGAATATCCTACGAGCAGTACTTC.

The J gene is TRBJ1-2, the V gene TRBV6-5; unclear D gene. Germline values: CDR1 MNHEY, CDR2 SVGAGI. This CDR3 is built from 13 residues. Between the trimmed V and J ends, which lost 5 bases and 3 bases, there was a span of 10 bases. CDR3 in amino acids: CASSMGKDYGYTF. CDR3 DNA sequence: TGTGCCAGCAGTATGGGGAAGGACTATGGCTACACCTTC.

Only a few counts were recorded for this clonotype. The rearrangement joins TRBV6-5 to TRBJ1-5; a possible D gene is TRBD1 (6 bases). The germline gives CDR1 MNHEY, CDR2 SVGAGI. The CDR3 spans 15 residues. V was clipped by 4 bases and J by 0 bases, with 10 bases between them. The CDR3 DNA follows: TGTGCCAGCAGTTTATTACAGGGTAGCAATCAGCCCCAGCATTTT. Protein: CASSLLQGSNQPQHF.

In this sample, this clonotype turned up a few times. The chain couples TRBV27 to TRBJ1-3; D is unclear. The CDR3 length is 14 residues. The germline CDR1 and CDR2 sequences are MNHEY and SMNVEV (reference sequence). V dropped 4 bases and J dropped 0 bases, with 7 bases sitting between them. The CDR3 region is CASSSVSSGNTIYF. In DNA, the CDR3 is TGTGCCAGCAGTTCAGTGAGCTCTGGAAACACCATATATTTT.

Only a few counts were recorded for this clonotype. The gene calls are TRBV24-1 and TRBJ2-2; 10 bases agree with TRBD2. The J segment lost 7 bases and the V segment lost 9 bases, leaving 4 bases of the junction unmatched. The CDR3 is 13 residues long. CDR1 and CDR2 from the germline V gene are KGHDR and SFDVKD. This CDR3 is CATRLAGDGELFF. For the CDR3, the DNA is TGTGCCACCCGTCTAGCGGGAGACGGGGAGCTGTTTTTT.

This clonotype was observed many times. This chain links TRBV7-9 with TRBJ2-7, with 7 bases lining up with TRBD1. The CDR3 has 14 residues. Germline values: CDR1 SEHNR, CDR2 FQNEAQ (reference sequence). Trimming cost V 3 bases and J 4 bases; bases outside gene matches: 6. CDR3 DNA: TGTGCCAGCAGCTTTGACAGGGTTTTGTACGAGCAGTACTTC. Translated, it gives CASSFDRVLYEQYF.

There are a few counts of this clonotype. The CDR3 here is CATSRVGGQANYGYTF. As DNA, the CDR3 is TGTGCCACCAGCAGAGTTGGAGGGCAAGCTAACTATGGCTACACCTTC. The V call is TRBV15, the J call TRBJ1-2; D unclear. The CDR3 runs to 16 residues. V was shortened by 1 base and J by 0 bases, with 12 bases between the two germline ends. Germline assignment: CDR1 LNHNV and CDR2 YYDKDF (reference sequence).

The rearrangement joins TRBV4-1 to TRBJ1-2, with D uncertain. The germline CDR1 and CDR2 sequences are MGHRA and YSYEKL. The CDR3 has 16 amino acids. Trimming cost V 4 bases and J 4 bases, with 19 bases left between them. Here the CDR3 reads CASSPSPGSDLYGYTF. CDR3 DNA sequence: TGCGCCAGCAGCCCCAGTCCCGGGTCAGACCTCTATGGCTACACCTTC.

This clonotype appeared many times. V is TRBV29-1 and J is TRBJ1-1; D perhaps matches TRBD1 (5 bases). The CDR3 is 11 amino acids. The V gene lost 4 bases and the J gene lost 4 bases, with 7 bases spanning the gap. Germline CDR1 and CDR2: SQVTM and ANQGSEA. DNA for the CDR3: TGCAGCGTTGTGGGGGGCACTGAAGCTTTCTTT. Amino acid sequence: CSVVGGTEAFF.